This T cell receptor (beta chain) was obtained from a study of blood T cell repertoires in COVID-19. The table lists this clone with a few counts. The CDR3 has 15 amino acids. Germline CDR1 and CDR2: GTSNPN and SVGIG (reference sequence). With V trimmed by 3 bases and J by 6 bases, 8 bases remained unmatched. Profiling relied on immunoSEQ multiplex PCR, and the TCRdb table lists in-frame clones only, not all of them. The sample shows a few hundred thousand clones, about 82% of them seen only once. The clonotype comes from a human donor in a cohort sampled during active COVID-19. The sequencing input was peripheral blood. This chain uses TRBV30 with TRBJ1-4; 9 bases map to TRBD1. DNA for the CDR3: TGTGCCTGGAGGGATACCACAGGGGGCGATGAAAAACTGTTTTTT. Translating gives CAWRDTTGGDEKLFF.